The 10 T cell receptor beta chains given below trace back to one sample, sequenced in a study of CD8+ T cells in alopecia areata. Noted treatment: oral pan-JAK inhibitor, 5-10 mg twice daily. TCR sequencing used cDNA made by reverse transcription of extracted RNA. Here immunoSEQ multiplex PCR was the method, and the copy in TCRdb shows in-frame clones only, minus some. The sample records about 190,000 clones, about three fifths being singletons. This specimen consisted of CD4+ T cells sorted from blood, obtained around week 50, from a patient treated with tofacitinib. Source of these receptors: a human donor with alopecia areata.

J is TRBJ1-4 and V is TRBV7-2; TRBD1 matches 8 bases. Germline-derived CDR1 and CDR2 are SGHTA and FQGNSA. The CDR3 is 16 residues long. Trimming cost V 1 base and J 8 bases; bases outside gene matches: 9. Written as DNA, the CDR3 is TGTGCCAGCAGCTTAGGACAGGGGAGGACTAGAGAAAAACTGTTTTTT. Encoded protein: CASSLGQGRTREKLFF. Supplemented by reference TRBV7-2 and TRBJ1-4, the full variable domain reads GAGVSQSPSNKVTEKGKDVELRCDPISGHTALYWYRQSLGQGLEFLIYFQGNSAPDKSGLPSDRFSAERTGGSVSTLTIQRTQQEDSAVYLCASSLGQGRTREKLFFGSGTQLSVL.

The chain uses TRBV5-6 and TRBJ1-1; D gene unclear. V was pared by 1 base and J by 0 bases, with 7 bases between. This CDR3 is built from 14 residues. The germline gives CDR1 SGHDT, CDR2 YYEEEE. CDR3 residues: CASSLTAMNTEAFF. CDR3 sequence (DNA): TGTGCCAGCAGCTTGACAGCGATGAACACTGAAGCTTTCTTT.

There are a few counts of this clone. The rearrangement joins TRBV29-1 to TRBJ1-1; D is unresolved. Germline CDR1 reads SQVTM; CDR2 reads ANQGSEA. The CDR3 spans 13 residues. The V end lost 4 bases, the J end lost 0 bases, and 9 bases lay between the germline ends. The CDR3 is CSVARELNTEAFF. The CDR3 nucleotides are TGCAGCGTTGCGAGGGAGCTGAACACTGAAGCTTTCTTT.

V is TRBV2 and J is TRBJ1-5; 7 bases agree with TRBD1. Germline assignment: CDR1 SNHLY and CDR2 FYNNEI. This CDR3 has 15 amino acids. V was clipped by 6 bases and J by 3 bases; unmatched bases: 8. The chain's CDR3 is CASRSTGALNQPQHF. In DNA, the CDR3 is TGTGCCAGCAGAAGTACAGGGGCCCTCAATCAGCCCCAGCATTTT. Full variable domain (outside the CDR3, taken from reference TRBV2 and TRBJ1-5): EPEVTQTPSHQVTQMGQEVILRCVPISNHLYFYWYRQILGQKVEFLVSFYNNEISEKSEIFDDQFSVERPDGSNFTLKIRSTKLEDSAMYFCASRSTGALNQPQHFGDGTRLSIL.

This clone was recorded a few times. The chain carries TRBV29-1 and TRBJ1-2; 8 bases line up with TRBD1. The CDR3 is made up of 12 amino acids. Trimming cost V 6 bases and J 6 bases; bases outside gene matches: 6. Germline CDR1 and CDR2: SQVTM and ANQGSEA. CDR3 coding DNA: TGCAGCGTGGCCCGGACAGGGAATGGCTACACCTTC. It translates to CSVARTGNGYTF.

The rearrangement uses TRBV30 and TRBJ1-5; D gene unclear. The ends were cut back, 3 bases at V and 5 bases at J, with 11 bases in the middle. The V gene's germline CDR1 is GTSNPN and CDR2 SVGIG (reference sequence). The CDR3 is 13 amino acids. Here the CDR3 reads CAWSRGLDQPQHF. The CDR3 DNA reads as TGTGCCTGGAGCAGAGGGCTGGATCAGCCCCAGCATTTT.

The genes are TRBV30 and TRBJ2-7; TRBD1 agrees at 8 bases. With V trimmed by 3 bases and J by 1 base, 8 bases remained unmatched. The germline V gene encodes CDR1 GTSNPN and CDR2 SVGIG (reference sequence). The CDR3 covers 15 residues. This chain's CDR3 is CAWRPIGQGSYEQYF. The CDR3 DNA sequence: TGTGCCTGGAGGCCCATCGGACAGGGTTCCTACGAGCAGTACTTC.

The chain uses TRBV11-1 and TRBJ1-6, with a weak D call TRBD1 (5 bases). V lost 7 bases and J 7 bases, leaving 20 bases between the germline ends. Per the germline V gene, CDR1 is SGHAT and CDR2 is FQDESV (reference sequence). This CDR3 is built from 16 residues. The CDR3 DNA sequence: TGTGCCAGCAAGGAAGGACTCCCAGGGCGAAATTCACCCCTCCACTTT. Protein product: CASKEGLPGRNSPLHF.

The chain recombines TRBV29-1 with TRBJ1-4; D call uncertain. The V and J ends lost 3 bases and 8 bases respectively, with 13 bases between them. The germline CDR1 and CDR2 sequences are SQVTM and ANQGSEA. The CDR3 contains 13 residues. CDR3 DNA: TGCAGCGTTGATGGGGTCAGCGAGGAAAAACTGTTTTTT. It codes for CSVDGVSEEKLFF.

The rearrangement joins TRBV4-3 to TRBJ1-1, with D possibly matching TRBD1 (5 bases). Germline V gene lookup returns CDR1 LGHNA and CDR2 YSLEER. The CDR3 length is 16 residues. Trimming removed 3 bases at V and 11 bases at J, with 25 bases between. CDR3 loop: CASSQGTGPAILSAFF. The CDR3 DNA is TGCGCCAGCAGCCAGGGGACGGGCCCTGCAATCCTAAGCGCTTTCTTT.